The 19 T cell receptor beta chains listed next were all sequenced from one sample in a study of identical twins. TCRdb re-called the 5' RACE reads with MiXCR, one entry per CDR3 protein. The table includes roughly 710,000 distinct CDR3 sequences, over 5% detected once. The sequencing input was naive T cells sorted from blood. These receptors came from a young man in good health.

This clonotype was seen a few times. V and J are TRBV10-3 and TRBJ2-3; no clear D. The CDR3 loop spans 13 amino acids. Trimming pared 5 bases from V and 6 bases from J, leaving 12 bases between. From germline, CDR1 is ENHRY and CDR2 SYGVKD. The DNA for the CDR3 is TGTGCCATCAGTCCAAGCCCACTCGATACGCAGTATTTT. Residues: CAISPSPLDTQYF.

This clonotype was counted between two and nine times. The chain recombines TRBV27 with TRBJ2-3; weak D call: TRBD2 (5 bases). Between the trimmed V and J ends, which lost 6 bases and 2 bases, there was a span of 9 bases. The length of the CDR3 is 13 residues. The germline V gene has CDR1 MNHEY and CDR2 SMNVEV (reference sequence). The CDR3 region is CASSWRSTDTQYF. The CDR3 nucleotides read TGTGCCAGCAGCTGGAGGTCCACAGATACGCAGTATTTT.

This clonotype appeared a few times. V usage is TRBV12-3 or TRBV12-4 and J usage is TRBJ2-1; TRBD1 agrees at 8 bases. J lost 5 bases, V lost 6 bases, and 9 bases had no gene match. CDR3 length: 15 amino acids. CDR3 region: CASSRPRDRNNEQFF. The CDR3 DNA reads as TGTGCCAGCAGCCGACCTCGGGACAGGAACAATGAGCAGTTCTTC.

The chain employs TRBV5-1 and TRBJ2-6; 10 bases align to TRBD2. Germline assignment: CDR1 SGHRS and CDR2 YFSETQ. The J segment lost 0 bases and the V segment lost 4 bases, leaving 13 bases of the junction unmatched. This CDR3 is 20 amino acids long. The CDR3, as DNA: TGCGCCAGCAGCCCAAATCCGGGACTAGCGACCATCTCTGGGGCCAACGTCCTGACTTTC. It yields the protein CASSPNPGLATISGANVLTF.

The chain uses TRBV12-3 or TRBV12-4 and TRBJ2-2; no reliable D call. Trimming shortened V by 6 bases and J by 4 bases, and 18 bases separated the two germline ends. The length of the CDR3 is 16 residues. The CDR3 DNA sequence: TGTGCCAGCAGGGAACGCGATTTGCGAATCACCGGGGAGCTGTTTTTT. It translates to CASRERDLRITGELFF.

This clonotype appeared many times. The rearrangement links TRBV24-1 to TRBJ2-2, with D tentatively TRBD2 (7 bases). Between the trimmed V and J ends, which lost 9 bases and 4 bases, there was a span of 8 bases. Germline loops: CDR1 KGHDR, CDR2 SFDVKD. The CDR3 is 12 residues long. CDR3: CATGGATGELFF. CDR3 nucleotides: TGTGCCACCGGGGGGGCCACCGGGGAGCTGTTTTTT.

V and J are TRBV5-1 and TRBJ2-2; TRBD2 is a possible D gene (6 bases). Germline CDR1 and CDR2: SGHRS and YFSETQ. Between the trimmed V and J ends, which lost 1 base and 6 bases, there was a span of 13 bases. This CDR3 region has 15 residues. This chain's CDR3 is CASSLSGSLAGELFF. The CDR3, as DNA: TGCGCCAGCAGCTTGTCCGGGAGTCTCGCCGGGGAGCTGTTTTTT.

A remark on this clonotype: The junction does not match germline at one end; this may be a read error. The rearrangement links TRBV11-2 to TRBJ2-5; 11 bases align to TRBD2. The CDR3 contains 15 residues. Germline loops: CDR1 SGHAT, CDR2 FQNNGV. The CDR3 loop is CASSPGTSGKETRYF. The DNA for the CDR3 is TGTGCCAGCAGCCCCGGGACTAGCGGAAAAGAGACCCGGTACTTC.

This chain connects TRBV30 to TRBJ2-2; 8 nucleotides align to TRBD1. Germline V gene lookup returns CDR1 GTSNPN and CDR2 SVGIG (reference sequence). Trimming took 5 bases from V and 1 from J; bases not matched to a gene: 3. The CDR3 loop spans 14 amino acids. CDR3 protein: CAWGTGGNTGELFF. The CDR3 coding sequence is TGTGCCTGGGGGACAGGAGGGAACACCGGGGAGCTGTTTTTT.

CDR3 in amino acids: CASSRDSAGANVLTF. In nucleotides, the CDR3 is TGTGCCAGCAGTCGGGACAGCGCTGGGGCCAACGTCCTGACTTTC. The chain has TRBV2 and TRBJ2-6; 7 bases are a match to TRBD1. This CDR3 is built from 15 residues. With V trimmed by 5 bases and J by 2 bases, 3 bases remained unmatched. CDR1 is SNHLY and CDR2 is FYNNEI in the germline V gene.

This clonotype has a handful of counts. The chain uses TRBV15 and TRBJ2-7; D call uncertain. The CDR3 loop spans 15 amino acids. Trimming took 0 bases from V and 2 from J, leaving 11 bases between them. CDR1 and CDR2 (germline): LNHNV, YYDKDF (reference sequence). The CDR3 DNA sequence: TGTGCCACCAGCAGAGATGAGCTTGGCACCTACGAGCAGTACTTC. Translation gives CATSRDELGTYEQYF.

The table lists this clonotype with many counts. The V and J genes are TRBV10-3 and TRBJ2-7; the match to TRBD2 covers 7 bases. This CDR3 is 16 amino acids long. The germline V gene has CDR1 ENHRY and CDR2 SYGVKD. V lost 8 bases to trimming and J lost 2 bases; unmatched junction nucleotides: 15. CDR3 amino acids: CAIAGDTSHSTYEQYF. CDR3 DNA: TGTGCCATCGCGGGAGACACTAGCCATTCAACCTACGAGCAGTACTTC.

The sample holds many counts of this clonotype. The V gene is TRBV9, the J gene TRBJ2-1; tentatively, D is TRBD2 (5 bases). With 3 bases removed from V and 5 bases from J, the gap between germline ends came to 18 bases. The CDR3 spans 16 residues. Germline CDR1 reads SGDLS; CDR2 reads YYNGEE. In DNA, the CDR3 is TGTGCCAGCAGCGCGTCCACTAGACACCTCAACAATGAGCAGTTCTTC. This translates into CASSASTRHLNNEQFF.

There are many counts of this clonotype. This CDR3 reads CASSPGAGREAKNIQYF. The CDR3 nucleotides read TGTGCCAGCAGCCCTGGGGCAGGGAGGGAGGCCAAAAACATTCAGTACTTC. V and J are TRBV12-3 or TRBV12-4 and TRBJ2-4; 7 nucleotides align to TRBD2. V lost 6 bases, J lost 1 base, and 12 bases stayed unmatched. This CDR3 contains 17 residues.

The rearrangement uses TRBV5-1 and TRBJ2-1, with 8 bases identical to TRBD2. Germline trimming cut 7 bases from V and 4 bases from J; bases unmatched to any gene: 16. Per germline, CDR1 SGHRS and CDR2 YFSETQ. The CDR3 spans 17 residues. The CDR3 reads CASATGRREAVYNEQFF. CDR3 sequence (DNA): TGCGCCAGCGCAACCGGCCGGCGGGAGGCCGTATACAATGAGCAGTTCTTC. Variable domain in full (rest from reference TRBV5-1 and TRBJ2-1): KAGVTQTPRYLIKTRGQQVTLSCSPISGHRSVSWYQQTPGQGLQFLFEYFSETQRNKGNFPGRFSGRQFSNSRSEMNVSTLELGDSALYLCASATGRREAVYNEQFFGPGTRLTVL.

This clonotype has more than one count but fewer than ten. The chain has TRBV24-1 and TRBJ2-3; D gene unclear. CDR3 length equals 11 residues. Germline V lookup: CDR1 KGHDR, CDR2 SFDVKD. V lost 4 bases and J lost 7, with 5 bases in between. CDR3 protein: CATSEMNTQYF. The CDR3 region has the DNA TGTGCCACCAGTGAAATGAATACGCAGTATTTT.

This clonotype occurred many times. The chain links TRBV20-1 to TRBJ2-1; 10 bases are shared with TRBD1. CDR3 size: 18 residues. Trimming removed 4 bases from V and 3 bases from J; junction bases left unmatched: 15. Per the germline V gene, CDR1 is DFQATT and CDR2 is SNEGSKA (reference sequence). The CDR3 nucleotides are TGCAGTGCTAATGAGATTAGAACAGGGACAGGGGACTACAATGAGCAGTTCTTC. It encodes CSANEIRTGTGDYNEQFF.

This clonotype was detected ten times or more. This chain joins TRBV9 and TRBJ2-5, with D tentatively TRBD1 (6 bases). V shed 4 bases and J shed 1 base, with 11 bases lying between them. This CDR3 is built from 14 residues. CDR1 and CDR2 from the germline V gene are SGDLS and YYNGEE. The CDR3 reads CASSSTDSQETQYF. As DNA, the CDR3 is TGTGCCAGCAGCTCGACGGACAGCCAAGAGACCCAGTACTTC.

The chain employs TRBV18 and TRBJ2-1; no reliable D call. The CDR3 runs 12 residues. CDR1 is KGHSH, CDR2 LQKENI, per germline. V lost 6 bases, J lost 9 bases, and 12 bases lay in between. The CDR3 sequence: CASSQILIEQFF. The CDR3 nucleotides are TGTGCCAGCTCGCAAATTCTTATTGAGCAGTTCTTC. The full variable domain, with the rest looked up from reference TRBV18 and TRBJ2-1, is NAGVMQNPRHLVRRRGQEARLRCSPMKGHSHVYWYRQLPEEGLKFMVYLQKENIIDESGMPKERFSAEFPKEGPSILRIQQVVRGDSAAYFCASSQILIEQFFGPGTRLTVL.